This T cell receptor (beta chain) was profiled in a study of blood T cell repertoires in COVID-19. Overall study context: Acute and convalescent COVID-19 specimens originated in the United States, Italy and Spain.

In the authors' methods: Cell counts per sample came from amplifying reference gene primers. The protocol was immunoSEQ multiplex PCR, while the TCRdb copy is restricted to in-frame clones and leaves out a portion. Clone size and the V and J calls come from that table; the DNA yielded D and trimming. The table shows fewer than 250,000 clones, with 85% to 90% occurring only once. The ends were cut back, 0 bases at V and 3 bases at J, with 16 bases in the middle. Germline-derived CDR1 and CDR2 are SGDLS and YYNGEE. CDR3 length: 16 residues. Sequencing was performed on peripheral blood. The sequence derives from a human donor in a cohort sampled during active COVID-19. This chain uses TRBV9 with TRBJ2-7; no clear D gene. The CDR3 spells CASSVGVQYPYYEQYF. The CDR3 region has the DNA TGTGCCAGCAGCGTAGGCGTACAGTACCCATACTACGAGCAGTACTTC.